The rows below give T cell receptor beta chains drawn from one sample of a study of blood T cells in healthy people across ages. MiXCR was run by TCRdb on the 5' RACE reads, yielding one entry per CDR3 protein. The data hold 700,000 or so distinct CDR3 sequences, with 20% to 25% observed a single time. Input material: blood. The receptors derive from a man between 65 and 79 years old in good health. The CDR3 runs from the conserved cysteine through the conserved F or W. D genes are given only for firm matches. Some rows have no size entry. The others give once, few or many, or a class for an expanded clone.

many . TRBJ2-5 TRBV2 TGTGCCAGCAGTGTGTGGGGTCCCCAAGAGACCCAGTACTTC CASSVWGPQETQYF
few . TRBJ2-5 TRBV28 TGTGCCAGCAGTGGCGGGTTAAGGGGAACCCAGTACTTC CASSGGLRGTQYF
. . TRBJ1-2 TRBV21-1 TGTGCCAGCAGCAAAGAAGGGGGGACAGCCTATGGCTACACCTTC CASSKEGGTAYGYTF
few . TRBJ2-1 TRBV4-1 TGCGCCAGCAGCCAAGGTGGGGGAGTGAGCGATGAGCAGTTCTTC CASSQGGGVSDEQFF
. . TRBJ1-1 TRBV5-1 TGCGCCAGCAGCTTGGATTCAGGGCGGAACACTGAAGCTTTCTTT CASSLDSGRNTEAFF
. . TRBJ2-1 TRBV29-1 TGCAGCGTTGGATCCATGGGGCAGTTCTTC CSVGSMGQFF
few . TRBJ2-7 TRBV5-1 TGCGCCAGCAGCCCCACCCCGACCTTGCCTTCCTCCGAGCAGTACTTC CASSPTPTLPSSEQYF
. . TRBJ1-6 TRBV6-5 TGTGCCAGCAGTCGAACCGCAGGGGTTAGGAATTCACCCCTCCACTTT CASSRTAGVRNSPLHF
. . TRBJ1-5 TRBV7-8 TGTGCCAGCAGCCATGAGAGCAATCAGCCCCAGCATTTT CASSHESNQPQHF
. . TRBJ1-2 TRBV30 TGTGCCTGGAGTGAACGGGGGGATGGCTACACCTTC CAWSERGDGYTF
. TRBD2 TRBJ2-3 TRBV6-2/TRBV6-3 TGTGCCAGCACTGAGACTAGCAAGACGCAGTATTTT CASTETSKTQYF
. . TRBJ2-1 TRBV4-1 TGCGCCAGCAGCCAAGAGTACTCAATCGGCGGGAATGAGCAGTTCTTC CASSQEYSIGGNEQFF
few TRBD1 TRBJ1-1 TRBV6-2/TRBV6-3 TGTGCCAGCAGGGGACAGGGGGCGGTCGCTGAAGCTTTCTTT CASRGQGAVAEAFF
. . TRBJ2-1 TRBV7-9 TGTGCCAGCAGCCGTCTGCCGACCAGCTCCTACAATGAGCAGTTCTTC CASSRLPTSSYNEQFF
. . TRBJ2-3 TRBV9 TGTGCCAGCAGCGTAGGCGAGGGCCGGAGCACAGATACGCAGTATTTT CASSVGEGRSTDTQYF
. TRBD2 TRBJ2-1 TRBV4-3 TGCGCCAGCAGCCAAGAACTAGCGGGAGAGTCTGAGCAGTTCTTC CASSQELAGESEQFF
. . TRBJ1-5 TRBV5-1 TGCGCCAGCAGCTTGGAGGGGTCAAGGCCCCAGCATTTT CASSLEGSRPQHF
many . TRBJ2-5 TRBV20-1 TGCAGTGCTAGACAAGAGACCCAGTACTTC CSARQETQYF
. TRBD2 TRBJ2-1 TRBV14 TGTGCCAGCAGCTTTGGACTAGCGGGAATCAATGAGCAGTTCTTC CASSFGLAGINEQFF
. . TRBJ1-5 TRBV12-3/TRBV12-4 TGTGCCAGCAGTTTAGGGAGCTTCAATCAGCCCCAGCATTTT CASSLGSFNQPQHF
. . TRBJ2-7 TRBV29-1 TGCAGCGTTCTCCAGGGTTACGAGCAGTACTTC CSVLQGYEQYF
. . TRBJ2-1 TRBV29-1 TGCAGCGTTGAAGTCGGGACTGAGCAGTTCTTC CSVEVGTEQFF
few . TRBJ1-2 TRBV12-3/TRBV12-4 TGTGCCAGCAGTTCATATCTTGGGCGCCTCCTCTTC CASSSYLGRLLF
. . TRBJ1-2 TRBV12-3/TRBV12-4 TGTGCCAGCAGCGGGATTGATAACTATGGCTACACCTTC CASSGIDNYGYTF
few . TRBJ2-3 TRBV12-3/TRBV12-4 TGTGCCAGCGCTCCAATGGCTGTTTCCGATACGCAGTATTTT CASAPMAVSDTQYF
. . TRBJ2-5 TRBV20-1 TGCAGTGCACAAGGCTGGGAAGAGACCCAGTACTTC CSAQGWEETQYF
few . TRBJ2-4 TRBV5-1 TGCGCCAGCAGCTCTCCGGGACATCCCAAAAACATTCAGTACTTC CASSSPGHPKNIQYF
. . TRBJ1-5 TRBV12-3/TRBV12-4 TGTGCCAGCAGTTTCCGTGTCGGACAGCCCCAGCATTTT CASSFRVGQPQHF
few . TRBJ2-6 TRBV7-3 TGTGCCAGCAGCTCCCCGCCGTCTGGGGCCAACGTCCTGACTTTC CASSSPPSGANVLTF
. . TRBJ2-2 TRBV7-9 TGTGCCAGCAGCACCCCTAGCTTTAACACCGGGGAGCTGTTTTTT CASSTPSFNTGELFF